A selection of T cell receptor beta chains follows, all from one sample in a study of T-cell memory formation after mild COVID-19. One entry per CDR3 protein, called by TCRdb with MiXCR from the 5' RACE reads. In the table there are 150,000 to 200,000 distinct CDR3 sequences, about a third of which are singletons. Sequences were obtained from PBMCs or a T cell subset sorted from them (not recorded which). These receptors came from an adult woman who had mild COVID-19 (a few samples of this study predate the infection). Cell type and time point are not known. Both conserved end residues are part of each CDR3. Fields, in order: J gene, clone size, V gene, D gene, CDR3 protein, CDR3 DNA. D genes are given only for firm matches. Expanded clones get a size class; other rows say once, few or many, or leave the size out.

TRBJ2-7 | few | TRBV7-6 | TRBD2 | CASSLVASGGERYEQYF | TGTGCCAGCAGCTTAGTGGCTAGCGGGGGGGAACGGTACGAGCAGTACTTC
TRBJ2-7 | NA | TRBV2 | NA | CASFDRNLYEQYF | TGTGCCAGCTTTGACAGGAACCTCTACGAGCAGTACTTC
TRBJ1-2 | NA | TRBV6-5 | TRBD1 | CASSYYIRPGQGGYTF | TGTGCCAGCAGTTACTACATTCGACCGGGACAGGGTGGCTACACCTTC
TRBJ2-3 | NA | TRBV6-6 | NA | CASTENKSTDTQYF | TGTGCCAGCACTGAAAATAAAAGCACAGATACGCAGTATTTT
TRBJ1-1 | NA | TRBV7-9 | NA | CASSLAENTEAFF | TGTGCCAGCAGCTTAGCAGAGAACACTGAAGCTTTCTTT
TRBJ1-4 | few | TRBV4-1 | TRBD1 | CASSQSQGAANEKLFF | TGCGCCAGCAGCCAATCCCAGGGGGCGGCTAATGAAAAACTGTTTTTT
TRBJ2-5 | NA | TRBV5-1 | NA | CASSLAKVRQETQYF | TGCGCCAGCAGCTTGGCCAAAGTCAGACAAGAGACCCAGTACTTC
TRBJ2-3 | few | TRBV12-3/TRBV12-4 | TRBD1 | CASSRNPGQGPDTQYF | TGTGCCAGCAGCCGCAACCCGGGACAGGGACCAGATACGCAGTATTTT
TRBJ2-5 | NA | TRBV7-8 | NA | CASSRGKGVQETQYF | TGTGCCAGCAGCCGAGGTAAAGGGGTCCAAGAGACCCAGTACTTC
TRBJ2-1 | NA | TRBV7-6 | TRBD2 | CASSLGTSGGPFNEQFF | TGTGCCAGCAGCCTGGGGACTAGCGGGGGCCCATTCAATGAGCAGTTCTTC